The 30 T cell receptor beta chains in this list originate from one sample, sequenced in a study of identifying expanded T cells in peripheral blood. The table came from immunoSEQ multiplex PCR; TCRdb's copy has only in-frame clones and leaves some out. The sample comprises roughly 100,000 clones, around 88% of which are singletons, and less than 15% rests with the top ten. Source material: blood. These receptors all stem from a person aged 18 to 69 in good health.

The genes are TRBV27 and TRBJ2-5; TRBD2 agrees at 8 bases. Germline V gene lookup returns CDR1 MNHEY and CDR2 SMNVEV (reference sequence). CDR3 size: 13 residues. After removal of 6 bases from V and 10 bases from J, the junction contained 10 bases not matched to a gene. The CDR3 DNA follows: TGTGCCAGCAGAGGACTAGCTAACTCCATCCAGTACTTC. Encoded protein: CASRGLANSIQYF.

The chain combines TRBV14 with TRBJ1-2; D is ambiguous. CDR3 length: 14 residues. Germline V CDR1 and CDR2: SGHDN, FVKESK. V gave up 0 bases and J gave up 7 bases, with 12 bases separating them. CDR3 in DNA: TGTGCCAGCAGCCAAGAACGGACGGCTTTTGGCTACACCTTC. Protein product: CASSQERTAFGYTF.

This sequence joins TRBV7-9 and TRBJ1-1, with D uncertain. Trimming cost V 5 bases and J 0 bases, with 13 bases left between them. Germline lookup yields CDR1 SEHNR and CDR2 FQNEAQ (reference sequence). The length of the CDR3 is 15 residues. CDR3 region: CASSPTANMNTEAFF. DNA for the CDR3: TGTGCCAGCAGCCCTACAGCCAATATGAACACTGAAGCTTTCTTT.

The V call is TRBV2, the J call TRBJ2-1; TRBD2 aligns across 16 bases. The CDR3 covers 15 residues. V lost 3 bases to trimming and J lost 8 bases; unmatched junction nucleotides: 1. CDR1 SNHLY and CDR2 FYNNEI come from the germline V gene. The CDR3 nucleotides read TGTGCCAGCAGTGAGGGACTAGCGGGAGGGTATGAGCAGTTCTTC. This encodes CASSEGLAGGYEQFF.

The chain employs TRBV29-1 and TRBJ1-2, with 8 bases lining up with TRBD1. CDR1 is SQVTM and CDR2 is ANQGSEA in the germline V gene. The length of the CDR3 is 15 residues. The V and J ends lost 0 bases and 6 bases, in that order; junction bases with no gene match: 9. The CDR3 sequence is CSVEEGNRGMNGYTF. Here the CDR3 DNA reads TGCAGCGTTGAAGAAGGGAACAGGGGGATGAATGGCTACACCTTC.

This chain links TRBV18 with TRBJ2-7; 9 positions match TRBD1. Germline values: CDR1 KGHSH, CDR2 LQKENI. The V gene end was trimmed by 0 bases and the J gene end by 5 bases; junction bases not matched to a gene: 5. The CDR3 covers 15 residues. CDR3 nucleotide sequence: TGTGCCAGCTCACCACCTGGACAGGGGCTGGACGAGCAGTACTTC. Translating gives CASSPPGQGLDEQYF.

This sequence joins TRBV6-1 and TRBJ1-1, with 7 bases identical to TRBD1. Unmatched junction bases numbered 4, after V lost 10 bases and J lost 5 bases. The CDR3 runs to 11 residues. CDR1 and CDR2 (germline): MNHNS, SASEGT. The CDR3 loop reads CATQGMTEAFF. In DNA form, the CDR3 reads TGTGCCACACAGGGGATGACTGAAGCTTTCTTT.

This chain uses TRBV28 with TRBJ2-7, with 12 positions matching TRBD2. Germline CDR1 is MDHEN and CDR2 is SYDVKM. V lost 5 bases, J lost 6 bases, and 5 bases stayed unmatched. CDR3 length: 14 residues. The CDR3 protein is CASSPGLAGFEQYF. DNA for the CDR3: TGTGCCAGCAGTCCCGGACTAGCGGGATTCGAGCAGTACTTC.

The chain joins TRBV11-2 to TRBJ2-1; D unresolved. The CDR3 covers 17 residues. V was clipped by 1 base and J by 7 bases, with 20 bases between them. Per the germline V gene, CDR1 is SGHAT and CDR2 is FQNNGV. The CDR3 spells CASSLVDTVSKLNEQFF. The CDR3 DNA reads TGTGCCAGCAGCTTAGTGGATACGGTGAGTAAGCTGAATGAGCAGTTCTTC.

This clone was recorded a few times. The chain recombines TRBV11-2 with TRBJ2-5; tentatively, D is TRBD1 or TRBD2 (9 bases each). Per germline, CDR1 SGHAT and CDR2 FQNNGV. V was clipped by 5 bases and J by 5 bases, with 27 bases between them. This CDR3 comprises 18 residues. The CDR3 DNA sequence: TGTGCCAGCAGCCCCACCGCGCGGGAGGGGACAGGGAGGGAGACCCAGTACTTC. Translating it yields CASSPTAREGTGRETQYF.

The CDR3 sequence: CAISDLSTGTTDTQYF. The CDR3 DNA reads as TGTGCCATCAGTGACCTATCAACCGGGACTACAGATACGCAGTATTTT. The rearrangement links TRBV10-3 to TRBJ2-3; a weak D match, TRBD2 (6 bases). CDR3 length: 16 amino acids. Trimming left V 3 bases short and J 3 bases short, with 16 bases between. Per the germline V gene, CDR1 is ENHRY and CDR2 is SYGVKD.

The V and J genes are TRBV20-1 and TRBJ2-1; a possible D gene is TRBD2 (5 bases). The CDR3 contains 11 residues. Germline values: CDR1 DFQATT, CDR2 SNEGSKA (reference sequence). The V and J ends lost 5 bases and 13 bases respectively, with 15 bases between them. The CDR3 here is CSAGSAEAQFF. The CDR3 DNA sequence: TGCAGTGCTGGCTCGGCGGAGGCTCAGTTCTTC.

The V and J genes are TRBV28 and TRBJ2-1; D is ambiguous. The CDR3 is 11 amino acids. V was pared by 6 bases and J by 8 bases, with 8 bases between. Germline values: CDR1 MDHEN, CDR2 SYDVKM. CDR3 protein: CASSPWDEQFF. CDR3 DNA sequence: TGTGCCAGCAGCCCCTGGGATGAGCAGTTCTTC.

This CDR3 reads CASSTGTGTDTQYF. CDR3 bases: TGTGCCAGCAGCACGGGGACAGGCACAGATACGCAGTATTTT. The V gene is TRBV9, the J gene TRBJ2-3; 7 bases are a match to TRBD1. CDR1 is SGDLS, CDR2 YYNGEE, per germline. With V trimmed by 4 bases and J by 1 base, 3 bases remained unmatched. The CDR3 is made up of 14 amino acids.

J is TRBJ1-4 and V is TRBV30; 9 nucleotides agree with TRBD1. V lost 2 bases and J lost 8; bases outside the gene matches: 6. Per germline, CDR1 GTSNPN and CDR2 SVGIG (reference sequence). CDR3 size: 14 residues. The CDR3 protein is CAWSTGTGQEKLFF. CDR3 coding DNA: TGTGCCTGGAGTACCGGGACAGGGCAAGAAAAACTGTTTTTT.

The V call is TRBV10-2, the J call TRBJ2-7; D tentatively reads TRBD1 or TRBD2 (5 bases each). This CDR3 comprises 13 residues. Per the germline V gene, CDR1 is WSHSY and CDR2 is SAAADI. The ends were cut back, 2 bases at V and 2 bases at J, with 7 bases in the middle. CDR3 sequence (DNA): TGCGCCAGCAGTGAGCGGGGCACCTACGAGCAGTACTTC. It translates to CASSERGTYEQYF.

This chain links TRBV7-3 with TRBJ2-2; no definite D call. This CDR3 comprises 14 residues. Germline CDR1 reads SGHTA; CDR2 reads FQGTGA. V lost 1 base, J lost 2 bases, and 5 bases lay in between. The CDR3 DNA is TGTGCCAGCAGCTTAAGTCCAAACACCGGGGAGCTGTTTTTT. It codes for CASSLSPNTGELFF.

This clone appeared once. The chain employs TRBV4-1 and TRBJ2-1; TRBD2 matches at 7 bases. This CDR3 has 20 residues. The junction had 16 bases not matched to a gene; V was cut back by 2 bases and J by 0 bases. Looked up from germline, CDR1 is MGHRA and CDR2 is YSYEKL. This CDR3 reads CASSQRGGSRPQSSYNEQFF. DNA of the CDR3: TGCGCCAGCAGCCAAAGGGGAGGGAGTCGACCGCAGAGCTCCTACAATGAGCAGTTCTTC.

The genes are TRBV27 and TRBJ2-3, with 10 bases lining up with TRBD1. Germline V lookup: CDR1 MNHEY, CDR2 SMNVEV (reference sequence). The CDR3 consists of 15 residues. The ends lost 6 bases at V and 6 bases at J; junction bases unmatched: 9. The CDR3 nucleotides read TGTGCCAGCAGCGGCTGGGACAGGGGTTCGGATACGCAGTATTTT. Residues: CASSGWDRGSDTQYF.

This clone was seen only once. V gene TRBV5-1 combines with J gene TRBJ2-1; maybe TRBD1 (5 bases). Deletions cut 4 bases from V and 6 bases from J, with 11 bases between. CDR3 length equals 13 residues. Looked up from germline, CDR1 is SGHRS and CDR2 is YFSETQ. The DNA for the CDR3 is TGCGCCAGCAGCCCCCCAGGGTCCAATGAGCAGTTCTTC. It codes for CASSPPGSNEQFF. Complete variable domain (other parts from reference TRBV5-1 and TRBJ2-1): KAGVTQTPRYLIKTRGQQVTLSCSPISGHRSVSWYQQTPGQGLQFLFEYFSETQRNKGNFPGRFSGRQFSNSRSEMNVSTLELGDSALYLCASSPPGSNEQFFGPGTRLTVL.

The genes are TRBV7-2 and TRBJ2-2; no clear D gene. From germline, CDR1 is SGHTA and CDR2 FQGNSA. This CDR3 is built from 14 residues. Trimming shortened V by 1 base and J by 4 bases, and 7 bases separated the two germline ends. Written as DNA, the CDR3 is TGTGCCAGCAGCTTAGGGGCAATCACCGGGGAGCTGTTTTTT. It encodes CASSLGAITGELFF.

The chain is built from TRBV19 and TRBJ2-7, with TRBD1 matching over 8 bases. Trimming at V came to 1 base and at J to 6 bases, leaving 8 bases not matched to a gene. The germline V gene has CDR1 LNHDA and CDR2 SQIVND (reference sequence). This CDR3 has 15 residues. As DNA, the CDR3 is TGTGCCAGTAGTATAGCGGCAGGGGGCATTGCCGAGCAGTACTTC. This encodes CASSIAAGGIAEQYF.

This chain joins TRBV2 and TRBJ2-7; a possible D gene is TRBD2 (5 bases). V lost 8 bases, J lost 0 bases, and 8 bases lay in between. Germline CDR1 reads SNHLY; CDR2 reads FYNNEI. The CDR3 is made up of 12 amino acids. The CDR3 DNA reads TGTGCCAGCTGTGGGAGCTCCTACGAGCAGTACTTC. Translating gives CASCGSSYEQYF.

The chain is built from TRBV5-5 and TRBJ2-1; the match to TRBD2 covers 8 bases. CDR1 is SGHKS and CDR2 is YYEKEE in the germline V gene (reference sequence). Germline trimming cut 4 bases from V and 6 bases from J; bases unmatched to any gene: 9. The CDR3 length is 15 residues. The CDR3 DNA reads TGTGCCAGCAGCGAGGAAAAGCGGGGGCCCAATGAGCAGTTCTTC. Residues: CASSEEKRGPNEQFF.

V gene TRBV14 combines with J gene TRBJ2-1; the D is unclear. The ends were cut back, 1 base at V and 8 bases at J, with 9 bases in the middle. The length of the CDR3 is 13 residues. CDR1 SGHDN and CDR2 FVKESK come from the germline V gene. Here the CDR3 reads CASSQGILDEQFF. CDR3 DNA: TGTGCCAGCAGCCAAGGTATCTTGGATGAGCAGTTCTTC.

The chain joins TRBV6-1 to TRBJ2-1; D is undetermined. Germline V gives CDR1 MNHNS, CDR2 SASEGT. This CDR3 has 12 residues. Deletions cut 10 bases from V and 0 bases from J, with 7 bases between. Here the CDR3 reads CATIISYNEQFF. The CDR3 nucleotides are TGTGCCACCATAATCTCCTACAATGAGCAGTTCTTC.

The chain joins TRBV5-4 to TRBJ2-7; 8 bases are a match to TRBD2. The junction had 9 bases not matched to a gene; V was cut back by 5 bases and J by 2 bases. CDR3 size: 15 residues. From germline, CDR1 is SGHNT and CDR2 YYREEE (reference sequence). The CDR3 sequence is CASSSPTSAPYEQYF. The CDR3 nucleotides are TGTGCCAGCAGTTCGCCGACTAGCGCACCCTACGAGCAGTACTTC.

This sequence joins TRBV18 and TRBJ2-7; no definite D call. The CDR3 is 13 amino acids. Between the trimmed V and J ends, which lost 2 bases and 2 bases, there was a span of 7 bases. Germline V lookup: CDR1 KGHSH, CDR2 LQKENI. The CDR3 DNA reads TGTGCCAGCTCACCAAGTCCGACCTACGAGCAGTACTTC. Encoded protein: CASSPSPTYEQYF.

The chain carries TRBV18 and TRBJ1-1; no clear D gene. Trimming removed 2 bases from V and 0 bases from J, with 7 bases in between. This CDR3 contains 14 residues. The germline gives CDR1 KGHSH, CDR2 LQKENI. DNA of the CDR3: TGTGCCAGCTCACCATTCGAAATGAACACTGAAGCTTTCTTT. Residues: CASSPFEMNTEAFF.

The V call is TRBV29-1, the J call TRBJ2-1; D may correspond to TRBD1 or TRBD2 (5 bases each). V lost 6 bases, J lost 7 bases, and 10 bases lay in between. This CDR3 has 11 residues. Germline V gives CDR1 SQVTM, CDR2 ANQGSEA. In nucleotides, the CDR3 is TGCAGCGTAGGGACCCCAAATGAGCAGTTCTTC. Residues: CSVGTPNEQFF.